These T cell receptor beta chains were read from a single sample in a study of T cells in Graves' hyperthyroidism and ophthalmopathy. TCRdb processed the multiplex PCR reads anew with MiXCR; each CDR3 protein has one entry. The data hold about 400,000 distinct CDR3 sequences, with about an eighth observed a single time. Material: blood. The receptors were gathered from a man over 45 with Graves' ophthalmopathy. The CDR3 runs from the conserved cysteine through the conserved F or W. Each record gives: clone size, J gene, D gene, V gene, CDR3 DNA, CDR3 protein. The D gene is left open where the match is weak. The size entry is marked missing in some rows and otherwise reads once, few, many or a size class.

abundance: many
j_gene: TRBJ2-1
d_gene: TRBD1
v_gene: TRBV6-1
CDR3nt: TGTGCCAACCCACCGACAGGGGTGGGTGAGCAGTTCTTC
CDR3aa: CANPPTGVGEQFF

abundance: many
j_gene: TRBJ2-1
d_gene: TRBD1
v_gene: TRBV11-3
CDR3nt: TGTGCCAGCAGCTTATCAGGGGGCGGTGAGCAGTTCTTC
CDR3aa: CASSLSGGGEQFF

abundance: many
j_gene: TRBJ2-7
d_gene: TRBD1
v_gene: TRBV20-1
CDR3nt: TGCAGTGCTAGAGGGGGACAGGGCAGACGGTACGAGCAGTACTTC
CDR3aa: CSARGGQGRRYEQYF

abundance: many
j_gene: TRBJ2-7
d_gene: TRBD2
v_gene: TRBV20-1
CDR3nt: TGCAGTAACAGATCGCCGACTAGCGGGAGGGGCATATACGAGCAGTACTTC
CDR3aa: CSNRSPTSGRGIYEQYF

abundance: few
j_gene: TRBJ2-7
d_gene: -
v_gene: TRBV3-1
CDR3nt: TGTGCCAGCAGCCCCTCCGGGACGGCCTCCTACGAGCAGTACTTC
CDR3aa: CASSPSGTASYEQYF

abundance: -
j_gene: TRBJ2-7
d_gene: -
v_gene: TRBV28
CDR3nt: TGTGCCAGCTGGGAGGGCCGGGACAGAGTCTACGAGCAGTACTTC
CDR3aa: CASWEGRDRVYEQYF

abundance: -
j_gene: TRBJ2-2
d_gene: TRBD2
v_gene: TRBV14
CDR3nt: TGTGCCAGCAGATTTTCGGGGGGGCCGAACACCGGGGAGCTGTTTTTT
CDR3aa: CASRFSGGPNTGELFF

abundance: many
j_gene: TRBJ2-3
d_gene: -
v_gene: TRBV6-2/TRBV6-3
CDR3nt: TGTGCCAGCAGGCCGACCGGGACCACAGATACGCAGTATTTT
CDR3aa: CASRPTGTTDTQYF

abundance: many
j_gene: TRBJ1-1
d_gene: TRBD1
v_gene: TRBV7-8
CDR3nt: TGTGCCAGCAGCTTACTTCGGACAGGGATTACGAACACTGAAGCTTTCTTT
CDR3aa: CASSLLRTGITNTEAFF

abundance: many
j_gene: TRBJ1-1
d_gene: -
v_gene: TRBV18
CDR3nt: TGTGCCAGCTCACCACAGGAAAACACTGAAGCTTTCTTT
CDR3aa: CASSPQENTEAFF

abundance: many
j_gene: TRBJ1-2
d_gene: TRBD1
v_gene: TRBV20-1
CDR3nt: TGCAGTGCTCACAGGGGAGGCTATGGCTACACCTTC
CDR3aa: CSAHRGGYGYTF

abundance: many
j_gene: TRBJ2-6
d_gene: -
v_gene: TRBV20-1
CDR3nt: TGCAGTGCTAGAGAGGAGGGGACCGGGGCCAACGTCCTGACTTTC
CDR3aa: CSAREEGTGANVLTF

abundance: -
j_gene: TRBJ2-5
d_gene: TRBD1
v_gene: TRBV20-1
CDR3nt: TGCAGTGCTCAGGACAGGGTGCCGTCACAAGAGACCCAGTACTTC
CDR3aa: CSAQDRVPSQETQYF

abundance: many
j_gene: TRBJ2-3
d_gene: TRBD2
v_gene: TRBV28
CDR3nt: TGTGCCAGCAGTTTCATGCGGGGGGGGCCCGGAGATACGCAGTATTTT
CDR3aa: CASSFMRGGPGDTQYF

abundance: many
j_gene: TRBJ2-1
d_gene: -
v_gene: TRBV28
CDR3nt: TGTGCCAGCAGTCCCATGGATCGGGCGTCGGTCTACAATGAGCAGTTCTTC
CDR3aa: CASSPMDRASVYNEQFF

abundance: -
j_gene: TRBJ1-6
d_gene: -
v_gene: TRBV6-5
CDR3nt: TGTGCCAGCAGTTACCGGGAGAGAAATTCACCCCTCCACTTT
CDR3aa: CASSYRERNSPLHF

abundance: many
j_gene: TRBJ1-2
d_gene: TRBD1
v_gene: TRBV3-1
CDR3nt: TGTGCCAGCAGCCAAGAAGGAGGGGGCGGCAGGGCTAACTATGGCTACACCTTC
CDR3aa: CASSQEGGGGRANYGYTF

abundance: few
j_gene: TRBJ1-5
d_gene: -
v_gene: TRBV6-1
CDR3nt: TGTGCCAGCAGTGAATCCTTTGAGCAGCCCCAGCATTTT
CDR3aa: CASSESFEQPQHF

abundance: many
j_gene: TRBJ1-1
d_gene: TRBD1
v_gene: TRBV28
CDR3nt: TGTGCCAGCAGTTCCCCGGGACAGAGTCTGAACACTGAAGCTTTCTTT
CDR3aa: CASSSPGQSLNTEAFF

abundance: -
j_gene: TRBJ2-1
d_gene: -
v_gene: TRBV3-1
CDR3nt: TGTGCCAGCAGTGTCCTAGATCGATACAATGAGCAGTTCTTC
CDR3aa: CASSVLDRYNEQFF

abundance: many
j_gene: TRBJ2-1
d_gene: TRBD1
v_gene: TRBV28
CDR3nt: TGTGCCAGCAGCCTTCGGGGACAGGGACAGGAGCAGTTCTTC
CDR3aa: CASSLRGQGQEQFF

abundance: many
j_gene: TRBJ2-1
d_gene: TRBD2
v_gene: TRBV20-1
CDR3nt: TGCAGTGCTAGCTTAGCGGGAGATGAGCAGTTCTTC
CDR3aa: CSASLAGDEQFF

abundance: many
j_gene: TRBJ1-3
d_gene: -
v_gene: TRBV20-1
CDR3nt: TGCAGTGCGGGACTAGGAGGGCGGAACACCATATATTTT
CDR3aa: CSAGLGGRNTIYF

abundance: -
j_gene: TRBJ2-1
d_gene: -
v_gene: TRBV6-1
CDR3nt: TGTGCCAGCGGAGCAAATCCGCATGAGCAGTTCTTC
CDR3aa: CASGANPHEQFF

abundance: many
j_gene: TRBJ1-5
d_gene: -
v_gene: TRBV28
CDR3nt: TGTGCCAGCAGCAAAGGGATGAGACTTAGCAATCAGCCCCAGCATTTT
CDR3aa: CASSKGMRLSNQPQHF

abundance: few
j_gene: TRBJ2-7
d_gene: TRBD2
v_gene: TRBV5-5
CDR3nt: TGTGCCAGCAGCTTGTCTAGCGGGAGAGACGAGCAGTACTTC
CDR3aa: CASSLSSGRDEQYF

abundance: many
j_gene: TRBJ2-7
d_gene: -
v_gene: TRBV28
CDR3nt: TGTGCCAGCAACCTTGGGGCCCAGTTGTACGAGCAGTACTTC
CDR3aa: CASNLGAQLYEQYF

abundance: -
j_gene: TRBJ2-3
d_gene: TRBD2
v_gene: TRBV3-1
CDR3nt: TGTGCCAGCAGCCAAAGAGCGGGGGCGTTAGATACGCAGTATTTT
CDR3aa: CASSQRAGALDTQYF

abundance: few
j_gene: TRBJ2-7
d_gene: -
v_gene: TRBV10-3
CDR3nt: TGTGCCATCAGTGAGTCGGAGGGCGAGCAGTACTTC
CDR3aa: CAISESEGEQYF

abundance: many
j_gene: TRBJ1-3
d_gene: -
v_gene: TRBV3-1
CDR3nt: TGTGCCAGCAGCCAAGACGGAAACACCATATATTTT
CDR3aa: CASSQDGNTIYF

abundance: many
j_gene: TRBJ2-3
d_gene: -
v_gene: TRBV5-1
CDR3nt: TGCGCCAGCAGCTTGGATGGAATCTTCACAGATACGCAGTATTTT
CDR3aa: CASSLDGIFTDTQYF

abundance: -
j_gene: TRBJ1-2
d_gene: -
v_gene: TRBV6-5
CDR3nt: TGTGCCAGCAGTTACTCTGAGGGTAGCTACACCTTC
CDR3aa: CASSYSEGSYTF

abundance: few
j_gene: TRBJ2-1
d_gene: TRBD2
v_gene: TRBV3-1
CDR3nt: TGTGCCAGCAGCCAACGGGAGGTAGGGTACAATGAGCAGTTCTTC
CDR3aa: CASSQREVGYNEQFF

abundance: -
j_gene: TRBJ1-3
d_gene: -
v_gene: TRBV29-1
CDR3nt: TGCAGCGTTAACCTCTCTGGAAACACCATATATTTT
CDR3aa: CSVNLSGNTIYF

abundance: many
j_gene: TRBJ1-4
d_gene: -
v_gene: TRBV7-2
CDR3nt: TGTGCCAGCAGCCCCGACTGGAGGGAAAAACTGTTTTTT
CDR3aa: CASSPDWREKLFF

abundance: -
j_gene: TRBJ2-7
d_gene: -
v_gene: TRBV2
CDR3nt: TGTGCCAGCAGTGATCCTACACTACTGGAGCAGTACTTC
CDR3aa: CASSDPTLLEQYF

abundance: -
j_gene: TRBJ2-3
d_gene: -
v_gene: TRBV5-5
CDR3nt: TGTGCCAGCAGCCCTGCGTACGGCGGGGTCACAGATACGCAGTATTTT
CDR3aa: CASSPAYGGVTDTQYF

abundance: -
j_gene: TRBJ2-7
d_gene: -
v_gene: TRBV6-2/TRBV6-3
CDR3nt: TGTGCCAGCAGCAGGGCTGAAGCCTACGAGCAGTACTTC
CDR3aa: CASSRAEAYEQYF

abundance: many
j_gene: TRBJ2-3
d_gene: TRBD2
v_gene: TRBV27
CDR3nt: TGTGCCAGCAGTCCTCTTAGGACTAGCGGAGGCACAGATACGCAGTATTTT
CDR3aa: CASSPLRTSGGTDTQYF

abundance: many
j_gene: TRBJ2-5
d_gene: -
v_gene: TRBV5-1
CDR3nt: TGCGCCAGCAGCGGCGCGCTGCAAGAGACCCAGTACTTC
CDR3aa: CASSGALQETQYF

abundance: -
j_gene: TRBJ2-6
d_gene: TRBD1
v_gene: TRBV27
CDR3nt: TGTGCCAGCAGTAGAGACAGGGGGCGGGCTGGGGCCAACGTCCTGACTTTC
CDR3aa: CASSRDRGRAGANVLTF

abundance: many
j_gene: TRBJ2-7
d_gene: -
v_gene: TRBV28
CDR3nt: TGTGCCAGCAGGGACACAAACTACGAGCAGTACTTC
CDR3aa: CASRDTNYEQYF